This T cell receptor beta chain was documented in a study of T cell responses to AZD1222 COVID-19 vaccine. General observations from the study: Among AZD1222 vaccinees, only six were seropositive at baseline. Donors skewed white British and female; clonal diversity was possibly underestimated. Spike-specific TCR breadth and depth grew following two AZD1222 doses. Reports indicate that nearly half of spike-specific TCRs are directed at unmutated variant regions.

Clones were read by immunoSEQ multiplex PCR, and TCRdb kept only the in-frame ones, dropping some. The data contain approximately 56,000 clones, approximately 85% of them seen just once; the ten biggest clones take up approximately 15%. As concerns this clone: What it binds is not known.

The sample consisted of peripheral blood, taken on day 0 of AZD1222 vaccination. The receptor comes from an adult in good health.

CDR3 in amino acids: CASSVGTGGNQPQHF. CDR3 nucleotides: TGTGCCAGCAGCGTTGGGACAGGGGGGAATCAGCCCCAGCATTTT. The genes are TRBV9 and TRBJ1-5, with 11 bases identical to TRBD1. CDR1 is SGDLS and CDR2 is YYNGEE in the germline V gene. CDR3 length equals 15 residues. V lost 2 bases to trimming and J lost 4 bases; unmatched junction nucleotides: 2.